This is a list of T cell receptor beta chains from one sample in a study of blood T cell repertoires in COVID-19. The method was immunoSEQ multiplex PCR; TCRdb's version includes in-frame clones alone and lacks a portion of them. Of some 200,000 clones in the sample, 84% were seen once. Sequencing was carried out using peripheral blood. These receptors came from a woman aged 25-40 years who had recovered from COVID-19. Each CDR3 is given without its conserved first and last residue. Where a row states a size, it is once, few, many or the class of an expanded clone; other rows omit it.

j_call v_call cdr3_length clone_size cdr3_aa
TRBJ2-1 TRBV12-3/TRBV12-4 10 - ASSPSLDEQF
TRBJ1-1 TRBV5-1 16 - ASSWSGTGVIENTEAF
TRBJ2-5 TRBV6-4 11 few ASSVATGETQY
TRBJ2-1 TRBV6-5 12 once ASSYDHRDNEQF
TRBJ1-2 TRBV18 11 - ASSPEELYGYT
TRBJ2-1 TRBV11-3 13 - ASSTSGTGYNEQF
TRBJ2-3 TRBV11-2 13 - ASSTGQGFTDTQY
TRBJ1-1 TRBV27 15 - ASSFIAQGRRDTEAF
TRBJ2-7 TRBV11-2 13 few ASSSGLGEGYEQY
TRBJ2-2 TRBV5-4 14 once ASSLPGTGRTGELF
TRBJ2-7 TRBV28 14 - ASSPLGSGGSYEQY
TRBJ1-1 TRBV30 12 - ACSPGGSNTEAF
TRBJ2-1 TRBV14 12 - ASSQVNSLNEQF
TRBJ2-3 TRBV3-1/TRBV3-2 16 - ASSHLLRQEPSTDTQY
TRBJ1-6 TRBV6-5 12 - ASSRTGIASPLH
TRBJ1-5 TRBV28 14 - ASNGGKGYSNQPQH
TRBJ2-1 TRBV7-9 13 - ASSLVQLAGLGQF
TRBJ1-1 TRBV6-5 13 - ASSPGGAGNTEAF
TRBJ2-3 TRBV27 14 - ASSSFGGRRTDTQY
TRBJ2-7 TRBV2 9 few ATGVYDEQY
TRBJ2-1 TRBV7-3 13 - ASSLSSGQNNEQF
TRBJ2-3 TRBV24-1 13 few ATSDFGQNIDTQY
TRBJ1-1 TRBV9 12 - ASSVDLGGTEAF
TRBJ2-7 TRBV28 11 - ASSYRQTYEQY
TRBJ1-2 TRBV5-4 12 many ASSGRDRGYGYT
TRBJ2-3 TRBV14 12 - ASSLAGAADTQY
TRBJ1-2 TRBV5-1 13 - ASSLVGTGGGGYT
TRBJ2-1 TRBV10-3 13 - AISPTGGNYNEQF
TRBJ1-2 TRBV4-2 14 - ASSQESIPSNYGYT
TRBJ2-7 TRBV9 13 - ASSVSGRFSYEQY
TRBJ1-2 TRBV6-5 11 - ASLDSINYGYT
TRBJ2-3 TRBV18 13 many ASSRDYLSTDTQY
TRBJ1-6 TRBV28 13 - ASSLLDTYNSPLH
TRBJ1-2 TRBV28 15 - ASSLPGGVGKNYGYT
TRBJ2-7 TRBV2 12 - ASKRAGGPSEQY
TRBJ2-3 TRBV12-5 14 - ASVPGGAGGTDTQY
TRBJ1-4 TRBV7-9 14 - ASSPTWTGEGEKLF
TRBJ1-2 TRBV7-3 13 - ASSFLQVPNYGYT
TRBJ2-1 TRBV24-1 12 - ATSGTGVVNEQF
TRBJ1-2 TRBV3-1/TRBV3-2 12 once ASSQEAGVYGYT
TRBJ2-3 TRBV19 12 - ATGTSENTDTQY
TRBJ2-1 TRBV7-9 17 - ASSLVGLAGPGTYNEQF
TRBJ2-6 TRBV11-3 13 - ASSLQGAGANVLT
TRBJ2-7 TRBV14 16 - ASSQDLAAADSSYEQY
TRBJ2-2 TRBV5-1 13 - ASSPGTDYTGELF
TRBJ1-2 TRBV30 10 few AYLDRAKGYT
TRBJ1-5 TRBV28 14 once ASSRLTGRMEGPQH
TRBJ1-2 TRBV19 9 - ASSGGDGYT
TRBJ1-3 TRBV20-1 13 once SASFQGEAGNTIY
TRBJ2-1 TRBV9 14 once ASSVVGGYSYNEQF
TRBJ2-1 TRBV19 12 - ASKGGSSYNEQF
TRBJ1-5 TRBV7-2 14 - ASSAPQVYSNQPQH
TRBJ2-3 TRBV9 14 few ASSVAREESTDTQY
TRBJ1-2 TRBV10-3 12 - AISRQGSNDGYT
TRBJ1-4 TRBV27 11 - ASRGTVNEKLF
TRBJ2-7 TRBV27 14 few ASSQETGAYLYEQY
TRBJ1-4 TRBV2 13 - ASSTHGTGDEKLF
TRBJ1-1 TRBV4-1 15 once ASSQPGQGPLNTEAF
TRBJ1-4 TRBV19 13 - ASSSGVATNEKLF
TRBJ2-2 TRBV4-1 14 - ASSGRTGHNTGELF